This T cell receptor beta chain was captured in a study of breast tumors, draining lymph nodes, adjacent tissues listed by TCRdb under 2016. General notes on the study: The study compared TCR beta repertoires across tumor, adjacent nontumor tissue and axillary lymph nodes from breast cancer patients. In human breast cancer, the study set out to evaluate how tumor, surrounding tissue and draining lymph node repertoires relate to one another and whether T cells may move between these sites.

Ten or more counts support this clonotype. Its antigen specificity is not known. No base qualities exist here, and no much larger clone lies one base off it. The adjacent samples were made up of nontumor breast tissue that surrounded the tumor. As encoded in the germline V gene, CDR1 is LGHNA while CDR2 is YNFKEQ. The CDR3 runs 13 residues from the cysteine to the phenylalanine. Only the CDR3 DNA stays, 39 bases, in frame from base 1. Trimming costs V 6 bases and J 6 bases, and their ends lie 12 bases apart. Overall results and qualifications from the work: Tumor T-cell repertoires showed less diversity than lymph node repertoires and more diversity than nontumor tissue repertoires, and tumor T-cell repertoires showed preferential V and J gene usage. Rather than being directly demonstrated, the conclusion that tumor T cells originate in lymph nodes was presented as consistent with a hypothesis. In luminal-like breast cancer, tumor and nontumor tissue repertoires resembled each other significantly more than in basal-like breast cancer. The data were considered consistent with the idea that most tumor T cells come from the lymph node and then expand in tumor tissue.

Sequencing instrument: Illumina HiSeq 2000. TCR beta chain libraries were generated by multiplex PCR amplification. The amplified TCR beta chain products were analyzed by high-throughput sequencing. TCRdb applied fastp at Q25 and MiXCR to the public reads, then kept only in-frame beta chains. Each CDR3 protein gets just one entry, which takes the most common genes and DNA from the rows behind it. Counted in this sample were over 10,000 distinct CDR3 sequences; about three fifths of them appeared once. The top ten hold about 53% of the sample. The rearrangement joined TRBV4-2 to TRBJ2-4; no confident D gene assignment can be made. Material: tumor-adjacent breast tissue. The clonotype originates from a female donor with breast cancer. Some clones in this sample may be carry-over from other donors' samples. The CDR3 reads as follows: CASSRGNLNIQYF. The DNA sequence reads TGTGCCAGCAGTCGAGGTAACCTAAACATTCAGTACTTC.